Below, 16 T cell receptor beta chains from the same sample are listed, as sequenced in a study of control samples from healthy donors and cancer patients. Libraries were prepared by immunoSEQ multiplex PCR; TCRdb keeps only in-frame clonotypes and omits some of them. The data show around 130,000 clones, 89% seen once. Sequencing was performed on blood. The receptors here all came from a man aged 50-59 years in good health.

V and J are TRBV6-5 and TRBJ1-1; 7 bases are shared with TRBD1. J was trimmed by 3 bases and V by 6 bases; bases with no gene match: 10. CDR3 length: 15 amino acids. Germline CDR1 and CDR2: MNHEY and SVGAGI. CDR3 protein: CASSRNTGADTEAFF. The CDR3 nucleotides are TGTGCCAGCAGCCGAAATACAGGGGCGGACACTGAAGCTTTCTTT.

This clone was detected once. This rearrangement joins TRBV4-3 to TRBJ2-4, with 10 bases identical to TRBD2. Germline assignment: CDR1 LGHNA and CDR2 YSLEER. The CDR3 consists of 21 residues. V trimming: 3 bases; J trimming: 3 bases; junction bases outside the gene matches: 20. In DNA form, the CDR3 reads TGCGCCAGCAGCCAGGATCCCCTTGGAGCGGGGGGGCCGGCCCGCAAAAACATTCAGTACTTC. Translation gives CASSQDPLGAGGPARKNIQYF.

V usage is TRBV5-1 and J usage is TRBJ2-5, with TRBD2 matching over 10 bases. V shed 2 bases and J 3 bases; nucleotides not matched to a gene: 7. Germline V gene lookup returns CDR1 SGHRS and CDR2 YFSETQ. The CDR3 length is 16 residues. Here the CDR3 DNA reads TGCGCCAGCAGCTTAATAGCGGGGGGATATGAAGAGACCCAGTACTTC. As protein: CASSLIAGGYEETQYF.

The chain employs TRBV5-6 and TRBJ1-2; TRBD1 is a possible D gene (5 bases). The CDR3 contains 14 residues. V lost 0 bases, J lost 5 bases, and 11 bases lay in between. The germline CDR1 and CDR2 sequences are SGHDT and YYEEEE. Here the CDR3 DNA reads TGTGCCAGCAGCTTGGGACAGCCGGTTTATGGCTACACCTTC. Amino acids: CASSLGQPVYGYTF.

The chain joins TRBV10-2 to TRBJ2-5; possible D gene TRBD2, 5 bases. Trimming took off 6 bases at V and 3 bases at J, with 11 bases between the two ends. The CDR3 runs to 13 residues. Germline V gives CDR1 WSHSY, CDR2 SAAADI. As DNA, the CDR3 is TGCGCCAGCAGGACTACTAGGAAAGAGACCCAGTACTTC. Encoded protein: CASRTTRKETQYF.

V gene TRBV7-9 combines with J gene TRBJ2-2; a possible D gene is TRBD1 (5 bases). CDR3 size: 15 residues. Trimming stripped 1 base from V and 0 bases from J, with 6 bases between. Germline CDR1 reads SEHNR; CDR2 reads FQNEAQ (reference sequence). CDR3 sequence (DNA): TGTGCCAGCAGCTTAGTGGACACGAACACCGGGGAGCTGTTTTTT. This codes for CASSLVDTNTGELFF.

The chain couples TRBV7-2 to TRBJ2-3; perhaps TRBD1 as D (6 bases). This CDR3 is 14 amino acids long. Germline CDR1 is SGHTA and CDR2 is FQGNSA. V was trimmed by 0 bases and J by 2 bases, leaving 6 bases between them. The chain's CDR3 is CASSLAGATDTQYF. Written as DNA, the CDR3 is TGTGCCAGCAGCTTAGCGGGGGCCACAGATACGCAGTATTTT.

This chain uses TRBV5-5 with TRBJ2-7; D is unclear. Germline CDR1 reads SGHKS; CDR2 reads YYEKEE (reference sequence). V lost 3 bases, J lost 3 bases, and 13 bases lay in between. There are 14 residues in the CDR3. In DNA form, the CDR3 reads TGTGCCAGCAGCTCCCCCCAGCATCTCTACGAGCAGTACTTC. It codes for CASSSPQHLYEQYF.

The chain is built from TRBV7-9 and TRBJ1-1; D remains ambiguous. V lost 1 base to trimming and J lost 4 bases, with 13 bases between them. Germline-derived CDR1 and CDR2 are SEHNR and FQNEAQ (reference sequence). The CDR3 runs 15 residues. The CDR3 nucleotides are TGTGCCAGCAGCTTAGGAGAGGCGGTGAGCACTGAAGCTTTCTTT. It encodes CASSLGEAVSTEAFF.

The chain couples TRBV29-1 to TRBJ2-7, with a tentative D call TRBD1 (6 bases). Germline V gene lookup returns CDR1 SQVTM and CDR2 ANQGSEA. The CDR3 is 16 amino acids. Trimming shortened V by 0 bases and J by 1 base, and 16 bases separated the two germline ends. The CDR3 DNA follows: TGCAGCGTTGAAGATGAAACCGGGACACCTTCCTACGAGCAGTACTTC. Protein sequence: CSVEDETGTPSYEQYF.

The rearrangement joins TRBV18 to TRBJ2-1; D is tentatively TRBD1 or TRBD2 (6 bases each). V was trimmed by 1 base and J by 8 bases, leaving 21 bases between them. Germline CDR1 is KGHSH and CDR2 is LQKENI. This CDR3 has 17 amino acids. CDR3: CASSPRLQGGSNDEQFF. The CDR3 coding sequence is TGTGCCAGCTCACCACGGTTACAAGGGGGGTCAAACGATGAGCAGTTCTTC.

The chain links TRBV5-8 to TRBJ2-5, with 7 bases matching TRBD1. Per the germline V gene, CDR1 is SGHTS and CDR2 is YDEGEE. V shed 5 bases and J 4 bases; nucleotides not matched to a gene: 8. This CDR3 contains 14 residues. CDR3 residues: CASSPGQLRETQYF. The CDR3 bases are TGTGCCAGCAGTCCGGGACAGCTGAGAGAGACCCAGTACTTC.

The gene calls are TRBV6-5 and TRBJ1-1, with TRBD1 matching 7 bases. V trimming: 4 bases; J trimming: 4 bases; junction bases outside the gene matches: 9. The CDR3 spans 15 residues. Germline CDR1 MNHEY, CDR2 SVGAGI. CDR3 sequence reads: CASSSSPTGFTEAFF. CDR3 DNA: TGTGCCAGCAGTTCCTCCCCGACAGGGTTCACTGAAGCTTTCTTT.

The chain links TRBV24-1 to TRBJ2-2, with 7 bases aligning to TRBD1. The CDR3 length is 16 residues. Germline V gives CDR1 KGHDR, CDR2 SFDVKD. V trimming: 0 bases; J trimming: 5 bases; junction bases outside the gene matches: 5. The CDR3 coding sequence is TGTGCCACCAGTGATTTGGAGGGGGCAGGGACCGGGGAGCTGTTTTTT. This gives the protein CATSDLEGAGTGELFF.

Remarks on this clone: Other DNA sequences within the sample encode an identical CDR3. The gene calls are TRBV5-1 and TRBJ1-1; a weak D match, TRBD1 (5 bases). There are 14 residues in the CDR3. V gave up 1 base and J gave up 2 bases, with 9 bases separating them. Germline V lookup: CDR1 SGHRS, CDR2 YFSETQ. The CDR3 DNA reads as TGCGCCAGCAGCTTGCAAGGGGTTAACACTGAAGCTTTCTTT. It specifies CASSLQGVNTEAFF.

V usage is TRBV2 and J usage is TRBJ1-5; D unclear. Germline lookup yields CDR1 SNHLY and CDR2 FYNNEI. The V end was cut by 3 bases, the J end by 7 bases, with 13 bases between. This CDR3 comprises 14 residues. CDR3 amino acids: CASSEDSIKQPQHF. Written as DNA, the CDR3 is TGTGCCAGCAGTGAGGATAGCATAAAACAGCCCCAGCATTTT.